This T cell receptor (beta chain) emerged from a study of blood T cell repertoires in COVID-19. About the research overall: Some COVID-19 samples were acute and others convalescent; all came from the United States, Italy and Spain.

Using immunoSEQ multiplex PCR, the repertoire was profiled, and TCRdb retains in-frame clones only, with some absent. The repertoire includes 350,000 to 400,000 clones, about nine tenths of them detected once, and around 0.94% sits in the top ten. Germline assignment: CDR1 SGHNT and CDR2 YENEEA. Trimming cost V 4 bases and J 3 bases; bases outside gene matches: 8. The CDR3 has 16 residues. J is TRBJ2-3 and V is TRBV11-3; TRBD2 matches 9 bases. What was sequenced was PBMCs or T cells enriched from blood (not recorded which). The clonotype comes from a woman aged 40 to 50 who had been exposed to COVID-19. CDR3 in DNA: TGTGCCAGCAGCTCTTCCGGGACTAGCCGAACAGATACGCAGTATTTT. Translating it yields CASSSSGTSRTDTQYF.